Below are 16 T cell receptor beta chains sequenced from a single sample in a study of cytomegalovirus exposure and HLA in healthy donors. Primers for the PCR totalled 60 Vbeta and 13 Jbeta. Clones were sequenced by immunoSEQ multiplex PCR, and TCRdb holds only the in-frame ones, with some missing. This table has 55,000 to 65,000 clones, approximately 75% appearing once. Sequenced: PBMCs. The receptors were gathered from a woman in her thirties or forties in good health and CMV-seropositive.

The chain joins TRBV11-2 to TRBJ2-2; D may be TRBD1 (6 bases). The CDR3 is made up of 15 amino acids. V was trimmed by 8 bases and J by 7 bases, leaving 20 bases between them. Germline V gene lookup returns CDR1 SGHAT and CDR2 FQNNGV. In DNA, the CDR3 is TGTGCCAGCGAACCAACACAGGGTAGCATCGGGGAGCTGTTTTTT. It translates to CASEPTQGSIGELFF.

V usage is TRBV5-5 and J usage is TRBJ2-7; maybe TRBD1 (5 bases). The CDR3 is made up of 14 amino acids. V lost 0 bases and J lost 2, with 9 bases in between. Germline V lookup: CDR1 SGHKS, CDR2 YYEKEE (reference sequence). The CDR3 protein is CASSLGQPTYEQYF. The DNA for the CDR3 is TGTGCCAGCAGCTTGGGACAGCCAACCTACGAGCAGTACTTC.

This sequence joins TRBV30 and TRBJ1-2; 7 positions agree with TRBD1. Germline-derived CDR1 and CDR2 are GTSNPN and SVGIG (reference sequence). The CDR3 is 14 amino acids. Trimming at V came to 5 bases and at J to 4 bases, leaving 10 bases not matched to a gene. The CDR3 DNA follows: TGTGCCTGGGCCAGGGGGGTAGGTGGCTATGGCTACACCTTC. This translates into CAWARGVGGYGYTF.

V is TRBV5-1 and J is TRBJ1-1, with D maybe TRBD1 (5 bases). V lost 6 bases to trimming and J lost 2 bases, with 11 bases between them. The CDR3 extends over 13 amino acids. Germline CDR1 is SGHRS and CDR2 is YFSETQ. CDR3 protein: CASKIGANTEAFF. The CDR3 DNA reads TGCGCCAGCAAGATTGGGGCAAACACTGAAGCTTTCTTT.

This chain joins TRBV5-1 and TRBJ1-1; TRBD1 agrees at 11 bases. CDR3 length: 15 amino acids. Germline V lookup: CDR1 SGHRS, CDR2 YFSETQ. The junction had 9 bases not matched to a gene; V was cut back by 7 bases and J by 4 bases. The CDR3 sequence is CASGRTGGVGTEAFF. For the CDR3, the DNA is TGCGCCAGCGGACGGACAGGGGGCGTTGGCACTGAAGCTTTCTTT.

The rearrangement links TRBV4-1 to TRBJ2-3; D is uncertain. Germline CDR1 and CDR2: MGHRA and YSYEKL. This CDR3 comprises 11 residues. V lost 6 bases and J lost 3, with 4 bases in between. The chain's CDR3 is CASSRTDTQYF. The CDR3 DNA is TGCGCCAGCAGTCGTACAGATACGCAGTATTTT.

The rearrangement joins TRBV5-1 to TRBJ1-3, with D possibly being TRBD1 (5 bases). This CDR3 is built from 15 residues. The germline CDR1 and CDR2 sequences are SGHRS and YFSETQ. The V and J ends lost 5 bases and 0 bases respectively, with 12 bases between them. CDR3: CASSKDSRSGNTIYF. The CDR3 coding sequence is TGCGCCAGCAGTAAAGACAGCCGCTCTGGAAACACCATATATTTT.

This chain joins TRBV7-2 and TRBJ1-2; D not resolved. V dropped 5 bases and J dropped 4 bases, with 17 bases sitting between them. The germline V gene encodes CDR1 SGHTA and CDR2 FQGNSA. This CDR3 comprises 15 residues. Here the CDR3 reads CASSLDSQEGYGYTF. CDR3 bases: TGTGCCAGCAGCCTGGACTCTCAGGAAGGCTATGGCTACACCTTC.

The V gene is TRBV10-1, the J gene TRBJ1-2, with D possibly matching TRBD1 (6 bases). The CDR3 sequence is 17 residues long. Trimming took off 7 bases at V and 0 bases at J, with 21 bases between the two ends. Germline loops: CDR1 WNHNN, CDR2 SYGVQD (reference sequence). CDR3 nucleotide sequence: TGCGCCAGCACCAAAATAAAAAGGGGGGGGGCTAACTATGGCTACACCTTC. It translates to CASTKIKRGGANYGYTF.

This clone has only a few counts. V and J are TRBV5-1 and TRBJ1-1; D might be TRBD1 (5 bases). The germline gives CDR1 SGHRS, CDR2 YFSETQ. The CDR3 sequence is 15 residues long. The ends were cut back, 3 bases at V and 0 bases at J, with 12 bases in the middle. Here the CDR3 reads CASSSMDKLNTEAFF. CDR3 in DNA: TGCGCCAGCAGCTCTATGGACAAACTGAACACTGAAGCTTTCTTT.

J is TRBJ2-3 and V is TRBV7-2, with a tentative D call TRBD2 (6 bases). The CDR3 covers 13 residues. Germline assignment: CDR1 SGHTA and CDR2 FQGNSA. The germline V and J ends were trimmed by 10 bases and 2 bases, with 13 bases remaining between them. The CDR3 loop is CATGVANTDTQYF. In DNA, the CDR3 is TGTGCCACGGGGGTAGCTAACACAGATACGCAGTATTTT.

The chain has TRBV5-8 and TRBJ1-2; the match to TRBD1 covers 7 bases. V trimming: 4 bases; J trimming: 3 bases; junction bases outside the gene matches: 6. The CDR3 spans 14 residues. The germline gives CDR1 SGHTS, CDR2 YDEGEE. CDR3 DNA sequence: TGTGCCAGCAGCCCGTGGGGACAGCACTATGGCTACACCTTC. Its protein is CASSPWGQHYGYTF.

The rearrangement uses TRBV10-1 and TRBJ2-3, with TRBD1 matching 9 bases. In germline, CDR1 is WNHNN, CDR2 SYGVQD (reference sequence). The CDR3 has 13 amino acids. J was trimmed by 4 bases and V by 6 bases; bases with no gene match: 2. CDR3 sequence (DNA): TGCGCCAGCAGGGGACAGGGATCAGATACGCAGTATTTT. It translates to CASRGQGSDTQYF.

The rearrangement links TRBV15 to TRBJ2-7; D is possibly TRBD1 (6 bases). This CDR3 has 13 amino acids. The germline gives CDR1 LNHNV, CDR2 YYDKDF (reference sequence). V lost 2 bases, J lost 5 bases, and 10 bases lay in between. The CDR3 protein is CATSRLTGNEQYF. In DNA form, the CDR3 reads TGTGCCACCAGCAGATTAACAGGGAACGAGCAGTACTTC.

The J gene is TRBJ1-4, the V gene TRBV4-1, with D perhaps matching TRBD1 (6 bases). Germline V gene lookup returns CDR1 MGHRA and CDR2 YSYEKL. The germline V and J ends were trimmed by 6 bases and 8 bases, with 16 bases remaining between them. The CDR3 sequence is 14 residues long. CDR3 sequence (DNA): TGCGCCAGCAGTTCGAGGGGGGGGCGAGAAAAACTGTTTTTT. Protein: CASSSRGGREKLFF.

The gene calls are TRBV5-1 and TRBJ1-2, with D possibly matching TRBD1 (6 bases). The CDR3 is 12 residues long. Trimming removed 5 bases from V and 4 bases from J, with 9 bases in between. From germline, CDR1 is SGHRS and CDR2 YFSETQ. CDR3: CASRADSYGYTF. The CDR3 DNA is TGCGCCAGCAGGGCGGACAGCTATGGCTACACCTTC.